The 23 T cell receptor beta chains reported below all come from one sample, sequenced in a study of tumor and adjacent non-tumor tissue in lung cancer. A modified ARM-PCR protocol with three rounds of nested PCR amplified TCRbeta. TCRdb independently ran MiXCR on the multiplex PCR reads; one entry per CDR3 protein. This sample has under 95,000 distinct CDR3 sequences, with 67% found just once. The template was RNA from unsorted bulk tissue. The sequencing sample was made of lung tumor tissue. The receptors were gathered from a man in his sixties with non-small cell lung cancer.

This chain connects TRBV12-3 or TRBV12-4 to TRBJ1-5, with D possibly matching TRBD1 (5 bases). This CDR3 has 14 residues. For the CDR3, the DNA is TGTACCATCAGTCTTGGGGGAGGCAATCAGCCCCAGCATTTT. Amino acids: CTISLGGGNQPQHF.

This clonotype was detected only a few times. A much larger clone differs from this one at a single base, so this may be a read error. The J gene is TRBJ2-5, the V gene TRBV6-5; D may be TRBD2 (5 bases). From germline, CDR1 is MNHEY and CDR2 SVGAGI. CDR3 length: 13 amino acids. CDR3: CASRVIVGETQCF. CDR3 coding DNA: TGTGCCAGCAGGGTCATAGTGGGAGAGACCCAGTGCTTC.

The chain employs TRBV12-3 or TRBV12-4 and TRBJ1-2; D unclear. This CDR3 has 11 amino acids. This chain's CDR3 is CLSSLHSGYTF. The CDR3 DNA sequence: TGTCTCAGCAGTCTACACAGTGGCTACACCTTC.

Worth noting for this clonotype: It is likely a read error, because the conserved phenylalanine at the end of the CDR3 is missing. The chain uses TRBV29-1 and TRBJ2-3; a weak D match, TRBD1 (7 bases). The V gene's germline CDR1 is SQVTM and CDR2 ANQGSEA. The CDR3 covers 14 residues. CDR3 sequence: CSVEQGRGTDAQYV. The CDR3 coding sequence is TGCAGCGTAGAACAGGGGCGGGGAACAGATGCGCAGTATGTT.

With respect to this clonotype: Possible read error: a much larger clone is one base away. This chain joins TRBV5-6 and TRBJ1-1; D is undetermined. With 2 bases removed from V and 1 base from J, the gap between germline ends came to 15 bases. CDR3 length: 16 residues. Per the germline V gene, CDR1 is SGHDT and CDR2 is YYEEEE. This CDR3 is CASSLGSYLPNTEAFF. The CDR3 bases are TGTGCCAGCAGCTTAGGCTCGTACCTCCCGAACACTGAAGCTTTCTTT.

About this clonotype: A single base separates this from a much larger clone, so it may be a read error. The genes are TRBV12-3 or TRBV12-4 and TRBJ1-2, with D perhaps TRBD1 (5 bases). Trimming stripped 3 bases from V and 7 bases from J, with 12 bases between. The CDR3 sequence is 13 residues long. The CDR3 loop reads CASSFGQGGGYTF. CDR3 coding DNA: TGTGCCAGCAGTTTTGGTCAGGGCGGTGGCTACACCTTC.

Remarks on this clonotype: With a much larger clone just one base away, this may be a read error. V is TRBV5-4 and J is TRBJ2-5; TRBD1 matches 7 bases. The length of the CDR3 is 16 residues. Per germline, CDR1 SGHNT and CDR2 YYREEE (reference sequence). CDR3 nucleotide sequence: TGTGTCAGCAGCCCAAACAGGGGATATGGGCAAGAGACCCAGTACTTC. It encodes CVSSPNRGYGQETQYF. Complete variable domain (other parts from reference TRBV5-4 and TRBJ2-5): ETGVTQSPTHLIKTRGQQVTLRCSSQSGHNTVSWYQQALGQGPQFIFQYYREEENGRGNFPPRFSGLQFPNYSSELNVNALELDDSALYLCVSSPNRGYGQETQYFGPGTRLLVL.

The chain couples TRBV5-1 to TRBJ1-5; D is perhaps TRBD1 (6 bases). V gave up 5 bases and J gave up 6 bases, with 12 bases separating them. The germline V gene encodes CDR1 SGHRS and CDR2 YFSETQ. This CDR3 has 13 residues. This chain's CDR3 is CASSEGGPQPQHF. The CDR3 DNA follows: TGCGCCAGCAGTGAGGGGGGGCCTCAGCCCCAGCATTTT.

This clonotype showed up many times. DNA of the CDR3: TGTGCCAGCAGCTTTGTACAGGCGAATTCACCCCTCCACTTT. It translates to CASSFVQANSPLHF. V is TRBV5-6 and J is TRBJ1-6; D is perhaps TRBD1 (5 bases). Looked up from germline, CDR1 is SGHDT and CDR2 is YYEEEE. V was pared by 2 bases and J by 7 bases, with 10 bases between. This CDR3 has 14 residues.

This clonotype appeared a few times. J is TRBJ1-3 and V is TRBV7-9; possible D gene TRBD1, 5 bases. The CDR3 is made up of 16 amino acids. Per germline, CDR1 SEHNR and CDR2 FQNEAQ (reference sequence). Trimming shortened V by 5 bases and J by 0 bases, and 14 bases separated the two germline ends. As DNA, the CDR3 is TGTGCCAGCAGCGAACGGTGGGGGAGCTCTGGAAACACCATATATTTT. It specifies CASSERWGSSGNTIYF.

This clonotype was seen many times. The chain combines TRBV29-1 with TRBJ1-5, with D possibly matching TRBD1 (6 bases). The CDR3 has 13 amino acids. V shed 4 bases and J shed 5 bases, with 12 bases lying between them. CDR1 and CDR2 from the germline V gene are SQVTM and ANQGSEA. The DNA for the CDR3 is TGCAGCGTTGGGGGGCGGGGAGATCAGCCCCAGCATTTT. Protein sequence: CSVGGRGDQPQHF.

Only one count was recorded for this clonotype. V and J are TRBV7-9 and TRBJ1-5; D unresolved. V was clipped by 1 base and J by 2 bases, with 9 bases between them. CDR3 size: 15 residues. Germline CDR1 is SEHNR and CDR2 is FQNEAQ (reference sequence). The CDR3: CASSLGGGGNQPQHF. The CDR3 DNA reads TGTGCCAGCAGCTTAGGTGGAGGAGGCAATCAGCCCCAGCATTTT.

On this clonotype itself: The conserved phenylalanine or tryptophan normally closing the CDR3 is absent here, so this likely arose from a read error. J is TRBJ2-7 and V is TRBV4-1; 7 nucleotides line up with TRBD1. Germline loops: CDR1 MGHRA, CDR2 YSYEKL. This CDR3 contains 13 residues. For the CDR3, the DNA is TGCGCCAGCATCCAAGGGACAGACTACGAGCAGTACATC. The encoded protein is CASIQGTDYEQYI.

As to this clonotype: Just one base apart from a much larger clone, this may be a read error. The V and J genes are TRBV5-1 and TRBJ1-3; D unresolved. CDR1 is SGHRS and CDR2 is YFSETQ in the germline V gene. The V and J ends lost 3 bases and 3 bases respectively, with 7 bases between them. The CDR3 is 13 residues long. The chain's CDR3 is CASSSQSGNTIYF. Written as DNA, the CDR3 is TGCGCCAGCAGCTCCCAAAGTGGAAACACCATATATTTT.

In this sample, this clonotype turned up once. The chain uses TRBV11-1 and TRBJ2-7; D is unresolved. The CDR3 totals 14 residues. CDR1 is SGHAT and CDR2 is FQDESV in the germline V gene (reference sequence). The ends were cut back, 3 bases at V and 10 bases at J, with 19 bases in the middle. The CDR3 is CASSFPDGAYGQYF. The CDR3 DNA reads TGTGCCAGCAGCTTTCCCGACGGCGCCTACGGACAGTACTTC.

This clonotype has at least ten counts. The rearrangement uses TRBV6-2 or TRBV6-3 and TRBJ1-5; weak D call: TRBD1 (5 bases). The CDR3 is 16 residues long. The germline V and J ends were trimmed by 0 bases and 3 bases, with 12 bases remaining between them. Germline V gene sequence: CDR1 MNHEY, CDR2 SVGEGT. The CDR3 here is CASSYSRGGANQPQHF. In DNA, the CDR3 is TGTGCCAGCAGTTACTCGAGAGGAGGGGCCAATCAGCCCCAGCATTTT.

As regards this clonotype: Mismatch with germline at one junction end may stem from a read error. The genes are TRBV19 and TRBJ1-1; D ambiguous. CDR3 length equals 14 residues. The germline gives CDR1 LNHDA, CDR2 SQIVND (reference sequence). As DNA, the CDR3 is TGTGCCAATAGTACCCGGTACAGATGGACTGAAGCTTTCTTT. Translation: CANSTRYRWTEAFF.

About this clonotype: Relative to the germline gene, one junction end is altered; a read error may explain this. The chain recombines TRBV6-2 or TRBV6-3 with TRBJ2-1; 12 bases agree with TRBD2. There are 15 residues in the CDR3. Per germline, CDR1 MNHEY and CDR2 SVGEGT. CDR3 sequence reads: CATRSSGRGYSEQFF. The CDR3 coding sequence is TGTGCCACCAGGTCTAGCGGGAGGGGGTACAGTGAGCAGTTCTTC.

Details on this clonotype: Compared with germline, one end of the junction differs, possibly owing to a read error. The chain links TRBV4-1 to TRBJ2-7; 8 bases agree with TRBD2. This CDR3 has 15 amino acids. The germline V gene has CDR1 MGHRA and CDR2 YSYEKL. CDR3 residues: CASSQDRGGSHEQYF. Here the CDR3 DNA reads TGTGCCAGCAGCCAAGATCGGGGGGGGTCCCACGAGCAGTACTTC.

The CDR3 DNA follows: TGCGCCAGCAGCCGTGGGGGAGGAACAGATACGCAGTATTTT. As protein: CASSRGGGTDTQYF. This chain joins TRBV4-3 and TRBJ2-3, with a tentative D call TRBD2 (6 bases). There are 14 residues in the CDR3. Trimming stripped 4 bases from V and 3 bases from J, with 11 bases between. CDR1 LGHNA and CDR2 YSLEER come from the germline V gene.

As to this clonotype: No conserved phenylalanine or tryptophan ends this CDR3, so it is likely a read error. The DNA is left out, because the CDR3 cannot be placed on it with certainty; the CDR3 is given as TCRdb lists it. The chain carries TRBV20-1 and TRBJ2-3. Germline assignment: CDR1 DFQATT and CDR2 SNEGSKA (reference sequence). The CDR3 region is 14 residues in length, termini included. The chain's CDR3 is CNAREAGTDDTQYL.

In the case of this clonotype: An end of the junction does not agree with germline; a read error may underlie this. V is TRBV11-2 and J is TRBJ2-1; 10 bases are shared with TRBD1. The CDR3 is 16 amino acids. CDR1 and CDR2 (germline): SGHAT, FQNNGV. The CDR3 region is CASSSVGTGDINEHFF. DNA for the CDR3: TGTGCCAGCAGCTCGGTCGGGACAGGGGATATCAATGAGCACTTCTTC.

The chain carries TRBV6-5 and TRBJ2-7; D remains unclear. CDR1 and CDR2 from the germline V gene are MNHEY and SVGAGI. The CDR3 is 14 residues long. V dropped 6 bases and J dropped 2 bases, with 14 bases sitting between them. The CDR3 sequence is CASRPGPSTYEQYF. The CDR3 nucleotides read TGTGCCAGCAGACCCGGACCGAGTACCTACGAGCAGTACTTC.